Following are 13 T cell receptor beta chains from one sample sequenced in a study of CD8 T cells in Susac syndrome. An amount of RNA that ranged from 0.5 to 1 ug was reverse transcribed with random hexamers. TCRdb re-derived calls from the immunoSEQ multiplex PCR reads in MiXCR, one entry per CDR3 protein. The table lists roughly 200,000 distinct CDR3 sequences, roughly nine tenths of them singletons. Material: CD4+ T cells from PBMCs. The receptors were sampled from a human donor with Susac syndrome.

The chain links TRBV4-1 to TRBJ2-3; tentative D call: TRBD2 (6 bases). This CDR3 has 17 amino acids. Germline values: CDR1 MGHRA, CDR2 YSYEKL. V shed 2 bases and J shed 2 bases, with 17 bases lying between them. The CDR3 DNA reads TGCGCCAGCAGCCAACCTATGACTAGTTCGGTCACAGATACGCAGTATTTT. Its protein product is CASSQPMTSSVTDTQYF.

The rearrangement links TRBV10-3 to TRBJ2-3; D may be TRBD1 or TRBD2 (7 bases each). The length of the CDR3 is 13 residues. The V end lost 10 bases, the J end lost 1 base, and 12 bases lay between the germline ends. Germline-derived CDR1 and CDR2 are ENHRY and SYGVKD. The CDR3 nucleotides read TGTGCCACGAGCGGGACAGGCACAGATACGCAGTATTTT. This gives the protein CATSGTGTDTQYF.

The chain has TRBV12-3 or TRBV12-4 and TRBJ2-3; 12 bases line up with TRBD2. Trimming removed 4 bases from V and 0 bases from J; junction bases left unmatched: 5. The CDR3 is 17 amino acids. The CDR3 reads CASSSGLAGISTDTQYF. CDR3 coding DNA: TGTGCCAGCAGTTCGGGACTAGCGGGTATTAGCACAGATACGCAGTATTTT.

The chain uses TRBV15 and TRBJ2-1, with D maybe TRBD2 (6 bases). V shed 4 bases and J shed 2 bases, with 12 bases lying between them. In germline, CDR1 is LNHNV, CDR2 YYDKDF (reference sequence). The length of the CDR3 is 15 residues. The CDR3 coding sequence is TGTGCCACCAGCAAGGCGGGACTTCCCTACAATGAGCAGTTCTTC. Its translation: CATSKAGLPYNEQFF.

The genes are TRBV20-1 and TRBJ1-2; 11 bases align to TRBD1. Germline CDR1 DFQATT, CDR2 SNEGSKA (reference sequence). CDR3 length: 13 residues. The V and J ends lost 5 bases and 8 bases, in that order; junction bases with no gene match: 7. CDR3 sequence (DNA): TGCAGTGCTCCCGGGACAGGGGGAGAGGGCTACACCTTC. Amino acid sequence: CSAPGTGGEGYTF.

V is TRBV5-6 and J is TRBJ2-1; possible D gene TRBD1, 6 bases. With 2 bases removed from V and 1 base from J, the gap between germline ends came to 7 bases. From germline, CDR1 is SGHDT and CDR2 YYEEEE. The CDR3 has 14 residues. The CDR3 nucleotides are TGTGCCAGCAGCTTAACAGGGTCCTACAATGAGCAGTTCTTC. Amino acids: CASSLTGSYNEQFF.

This chain links TRBV2 with TRBJ2-7, with a possible D match to TRBD1 (5 bases). V dropped 8 bases and J dropped 6 bases, with 17 bases sitting between them. The length of the CDR3 is 13 residues. Looked up from germline, CDR1 is SNHLY and CDR2 is FYNNEI. The CDR3 nucleotides read TGTGCCAGCCAAGGGGCAGGGTCGTTCGAGCAGTACTTC. Its translation: CASQGAGSFEQYF.

V is TRBV20-1 and J is TRBJ1-3, with 7 bases fitting TRBD1. The CDR3 is 17 residues long. The junction had 12 bases not matched to a gene; V was cut back by 0 bases and J by 4 bases. Germline assignment: CDR1 DFQATT and CDR2 SNEGSKA (reference sequence). The CDR3 spells CSARDGLQTGRGNTIYF. The CDR3 DNA sequence: TGCAGTGCTAGAGATGGGCTTCAGACAGGGAGAGGAAACACCATATATTTT.

The CDR3 reads CASRSESGSYYEQYF. DNA for the CDR3: TGTGCAAGTCGCTCTGAAAGCGGGTCTTACTACGAGCAGTACTTC. This sequence joins TRBV12-2 and TRBJ2-7; the D call of TRBD2 is as the table states it, not checked on the DNA. TRBV12-2 is assigned pseudogene status. This CDR3 has 15 amino acids.

This chain connects TRBV6-1 to TRBJ1-1; D is perhaps TRBD1 (5 bases). This CDR3 is built from 13 residues. With 6 bases removed from V and 4 bases from J, the gap between germline ends came to 12 bases. Germline CDR1 reads MNHNS; CDR2 reads SASEGT. In DNA, the CDR3 is TGTGCCAGCAGCGGGACTTCCGGCACTGAAGCTTTCTTT. Translating it yields CASSGTSGTEAFF.

The chain has TRBV10-3 and TRBJ2-1; TRBD1 matches at 9 bases. Looked up from germline, CDR1 is ENHRY and CDR2 is SYGVKD. This CDR3 has 17 amino acids. J was trimmed by 8 bases and V by 3 bases; bases with no gene match: 14. The CDR3 coding sequence is TGTGCCATCAGTGACAACCAGGGGGGACAGGGAGGGGATGAGCAGTTCTTC. Encoded protein: CAISDNQGGQGGDEQFF.

The chain's CDR3 is CASSQEAGQGLTGELFF. The CDR3, as DNA: TGTGCCAGCAGCCAAGAAGCAGGACAGGGTCTAACCGGGGAGCTGTTTTTT. The chain couples TRBV3-1 to TRBJ2-2; 8 positions match TRBD1. Germline V gene data show CDR1 as LGHDT and CDR2 as YNNKEL (reference sequence). With V trimmed by 0 bases and J by 5 bases, 8 bases remained unmatched. This CDR3 has 17 amino acids.

The genes are TRBV3-1 and TRBJ1-1, with a weak D call TRBD1 (5 bases). This CDR3 is built from 15 residues. The germline V gene encodes CDR1 LGHDT and CDR2 YNNKEL (reference sequence). The V end was cut by 0 bases, the J end by 4 bases, with 12 bases between. The chain's CDR3 is CASSQDMRGGTEAFF. In DNA form, the CDR3 reads TGTGCCAGCAGCCAAGATATGAGGGGTGGCACTGAAGCTTTCTTT. The full variable domain, in which reference TRBV3-1 and TRBJ1-1 provide the parts outside the CDR3, is DTAVSQTPKYLVTQMGNDKSIKCEQNLGHDTMYWYKQDSKKFLKIMFSYNNKELIINETVPNRFSPKSPDKAHLNLHINSLELGDSAVYFCASSQDMRGGTEAFFGQGTRLTVV.